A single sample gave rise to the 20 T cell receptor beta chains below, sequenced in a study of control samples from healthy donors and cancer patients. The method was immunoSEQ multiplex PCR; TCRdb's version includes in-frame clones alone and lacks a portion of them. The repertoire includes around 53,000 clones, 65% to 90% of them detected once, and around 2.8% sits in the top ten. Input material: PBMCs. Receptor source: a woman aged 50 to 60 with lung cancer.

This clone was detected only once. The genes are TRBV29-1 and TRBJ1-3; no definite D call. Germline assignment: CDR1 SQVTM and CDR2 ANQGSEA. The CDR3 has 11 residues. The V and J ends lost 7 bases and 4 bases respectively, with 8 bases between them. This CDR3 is CSGTEGNTIYF. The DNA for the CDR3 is TGCAGCGGGACGGAAGGAAACACCATATATTTT.

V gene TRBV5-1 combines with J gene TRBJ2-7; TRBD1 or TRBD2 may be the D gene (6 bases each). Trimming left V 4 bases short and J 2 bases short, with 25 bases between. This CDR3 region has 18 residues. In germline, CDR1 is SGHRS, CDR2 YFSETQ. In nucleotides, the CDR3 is TGCGCCAGCAGCCCCTCGGGGGCCGACAGGTCGAGGGCCTACGAGCAGTACTTC. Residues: CASSPSGADRSRAYEQYF.

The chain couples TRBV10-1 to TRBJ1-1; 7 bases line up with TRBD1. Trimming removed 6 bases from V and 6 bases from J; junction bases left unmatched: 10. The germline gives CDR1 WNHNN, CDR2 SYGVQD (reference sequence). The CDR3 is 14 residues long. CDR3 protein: CASSRDRVKSEAFF. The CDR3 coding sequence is TGCGCCAGCAGCAGGGACAGAGTGAAGTCTGAAGCTTTCTTT.

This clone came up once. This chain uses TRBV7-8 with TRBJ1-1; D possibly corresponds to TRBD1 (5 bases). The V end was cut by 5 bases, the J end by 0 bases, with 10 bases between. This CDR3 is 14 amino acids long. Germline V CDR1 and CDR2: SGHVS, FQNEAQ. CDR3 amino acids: CASSRGFMNTEAFF. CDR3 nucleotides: TGTGCCAGCAGCAGGGGTTTTATGAACACTGAAGCTTTCTTT.

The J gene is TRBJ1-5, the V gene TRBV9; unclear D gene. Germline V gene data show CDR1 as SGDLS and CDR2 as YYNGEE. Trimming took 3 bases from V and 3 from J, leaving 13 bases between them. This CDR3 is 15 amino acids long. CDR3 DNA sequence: TGTGCCAGCAGCGATTTCCGGGCGCCCAATCAGCCCCAGCATTTT. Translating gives CASSDFRAPNQPQHF.

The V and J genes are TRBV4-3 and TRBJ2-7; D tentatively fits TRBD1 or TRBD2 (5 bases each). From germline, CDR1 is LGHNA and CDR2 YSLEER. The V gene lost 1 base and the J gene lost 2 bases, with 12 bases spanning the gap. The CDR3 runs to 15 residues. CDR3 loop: CASSQVWGRAYEQYF. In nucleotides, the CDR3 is TGCGCCAGCAGCCAAGTGTGGGGGAGAGCCTACGAGCAGTACTTC.

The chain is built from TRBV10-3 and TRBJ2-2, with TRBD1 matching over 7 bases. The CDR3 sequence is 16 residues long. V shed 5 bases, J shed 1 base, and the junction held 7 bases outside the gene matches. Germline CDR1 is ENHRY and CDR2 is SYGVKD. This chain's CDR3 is CAISNTGQMNTGELFF. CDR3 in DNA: TGTGCCATCAGTAATACGGGACAGATGAACACCGGGGAGCTGTTTTTT.

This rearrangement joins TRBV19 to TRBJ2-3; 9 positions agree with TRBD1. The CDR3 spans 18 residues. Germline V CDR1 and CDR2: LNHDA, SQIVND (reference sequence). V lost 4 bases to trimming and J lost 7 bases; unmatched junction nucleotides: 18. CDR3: CASSSSSGTGTPRNTQYF. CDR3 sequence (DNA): TGTGCCAGTAGTAGCTCATCCGGGACAGGGACCCCCAGAAATACGCAGTATTTT.

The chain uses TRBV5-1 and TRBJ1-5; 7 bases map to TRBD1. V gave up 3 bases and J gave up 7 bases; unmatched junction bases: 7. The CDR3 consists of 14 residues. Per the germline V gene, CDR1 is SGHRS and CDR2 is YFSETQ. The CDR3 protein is CASSSGGNEQPQHF. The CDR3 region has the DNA TGCGCCAGCAGCTCAGGGGGAAATGAGCAGCCCCAGCATTTT.

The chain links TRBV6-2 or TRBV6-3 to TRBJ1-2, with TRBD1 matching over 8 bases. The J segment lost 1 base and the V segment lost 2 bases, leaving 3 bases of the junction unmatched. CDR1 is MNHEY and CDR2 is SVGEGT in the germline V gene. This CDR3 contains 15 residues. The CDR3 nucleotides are TGTGCCAGCAGTTACGGGACAGGAAGTAACTATGGCTACACCTTC. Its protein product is CASSYGTGSNYGYTF.

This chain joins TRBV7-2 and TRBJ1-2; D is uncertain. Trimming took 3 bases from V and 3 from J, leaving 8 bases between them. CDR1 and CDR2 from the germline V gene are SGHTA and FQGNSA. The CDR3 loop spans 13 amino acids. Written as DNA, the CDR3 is TGTGCCAGCAGCTTGAGCACGGACTATGGCTACACCTTC. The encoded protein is CASSLSTDYGYTF.

The CDR3 here is CASKLGGNEQFF. DNA for the CDR3: TGTGCCAGCAAACTAGGAGGGAATGAGCAGTTCTTC. V gene TRBV6-5 combines with J gene TRBJ2-1; possibly TRBD2 for D (6 bases). The germline V gene encodes CDR1 MNHEY and CDR2 SVGAGI. The V end lost 7 bases, the J end lost 7 bases, and 11 bases lay between the germline ends. The CDR3 length is 12 residues.

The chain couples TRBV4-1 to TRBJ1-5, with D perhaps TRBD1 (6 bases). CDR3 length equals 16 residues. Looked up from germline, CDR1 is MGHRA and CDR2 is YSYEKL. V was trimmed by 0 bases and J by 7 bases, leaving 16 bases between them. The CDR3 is CASSQDTGQWAQPQHF. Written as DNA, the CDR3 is TGCGCCAGCAGCCAAGATACCGGACAGTGGGCCCAGCCCCAGCATTTT.

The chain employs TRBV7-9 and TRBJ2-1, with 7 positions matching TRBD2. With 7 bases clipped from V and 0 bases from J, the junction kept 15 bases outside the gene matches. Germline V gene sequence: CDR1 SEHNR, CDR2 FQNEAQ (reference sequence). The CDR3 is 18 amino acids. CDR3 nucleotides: TGTGCCAGCAAGGGAGGGAGCGGTTTCGTTAGCTCCTACAATGAGCAGTTCTTC. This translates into CASKGGSGFVSSYNEQFF. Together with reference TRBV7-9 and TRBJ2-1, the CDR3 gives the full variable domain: DTGVSQNPRHKITKRGQNVTFRCDPISEHNRLYWYRQTLGQGPEFLTYFQNEAQLEKSRLLSDRFSAERPKGSFSTLEIQRTEQGDSAMYLCASKGGSGFVSSYNEQFFGPGTRLTVL.

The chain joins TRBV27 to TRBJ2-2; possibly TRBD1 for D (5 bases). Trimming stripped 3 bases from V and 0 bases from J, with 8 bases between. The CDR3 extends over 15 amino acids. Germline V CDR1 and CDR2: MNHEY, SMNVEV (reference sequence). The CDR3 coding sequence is TGTGCCAGCAGTTTGTCCAGGGCGAACACCGGGGAGCTGTTTTTT. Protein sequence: CASSLSRANTGELFF.

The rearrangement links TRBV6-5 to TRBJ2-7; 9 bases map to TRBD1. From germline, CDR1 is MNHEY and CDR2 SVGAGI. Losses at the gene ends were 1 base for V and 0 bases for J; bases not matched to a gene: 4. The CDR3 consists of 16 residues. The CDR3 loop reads CASSYWAGQGSYEQYF. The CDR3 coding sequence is TGTGCCAGCAGTTACTGGGCGGGACAGGGCTCCTACGAGCAGTACTTC.

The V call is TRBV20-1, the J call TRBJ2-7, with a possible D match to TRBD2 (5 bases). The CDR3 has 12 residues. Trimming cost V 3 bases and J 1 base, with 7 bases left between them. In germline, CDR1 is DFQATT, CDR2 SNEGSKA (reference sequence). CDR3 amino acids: CSASRGSYEQYF. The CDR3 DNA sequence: TGCAGTGCTAGTCGGGGATCCTACGAGCAGTACTTC.

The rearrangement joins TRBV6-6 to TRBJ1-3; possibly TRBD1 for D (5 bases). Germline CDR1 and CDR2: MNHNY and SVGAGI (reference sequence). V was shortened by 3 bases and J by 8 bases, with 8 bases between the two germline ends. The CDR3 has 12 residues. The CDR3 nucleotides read TGTGCCAGCAGTTATGTGGGGGACACCATATATTTT. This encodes CASSYVGDTIYF.

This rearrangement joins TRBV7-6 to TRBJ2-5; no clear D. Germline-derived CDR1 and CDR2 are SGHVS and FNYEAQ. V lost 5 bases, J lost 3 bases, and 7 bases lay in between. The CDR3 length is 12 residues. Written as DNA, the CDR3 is TGTGCCAGCAGCCCTGTTGAAGAGACCCAGTACTTC. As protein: CASSPVEETQYF.

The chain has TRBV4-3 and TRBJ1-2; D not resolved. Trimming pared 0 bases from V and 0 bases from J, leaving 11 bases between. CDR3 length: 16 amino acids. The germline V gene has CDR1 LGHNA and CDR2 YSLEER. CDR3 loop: CASSQDLGITNYGYTF. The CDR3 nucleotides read TGCGCCAGCAGCCAAGATCTAGGGATTACTAACTATGGCTACACCTTC.